Following are 4 T cell receptor beta chains from one sample sequenced in a study of T-cell memory formation after mild COVID-19 (dated by TCRdb to about 2021). The method was 5' RACE. TCRdb lists the instrument as Illumina NovaSeq 6000. Through fastp at Q25 and MiXCR, TCRdb rebuilt clones from the public reads, retaining in-frame beta chains. Identical CDR3 proteins give one entry, which carries the most common genes and DNA. The sample has approximately 260,000 distinct CDR3 sequences on record, about a sixth of them singletons. The top ten constitute over 20% of the sample. Sequenced material: PBMCs or a T cell subset sorted from them (not recorded which). The receptor set was obtained from a man between 18 and 35 years old who had mild COVID-19 (a few samples of this study predate the infection). The sample titles of this study are shuffled in the database, so cell type and time point are left out; the donor was told from shared clones.

The rearrangement joins TRBV4-3 to TRBJ2-6, with a possible D match to TRBD1 (6 bases). Germline V gene lookup returns CDR1 LGHNA and CDR2 YSLEER. Trimming cost V 0 bases and J 1 base, with 19 bases left between them. This CDR3 spans 20 amino acids. DNA for the CDR3: TGCGCCAGCAGCCAAGAAGCCCCCAGGGGCCGGGCGTCTGGGGCCAACGTCCTGACTTTC. It codes for CASSQEAPRGRASGANVLTF.

The chain joins TRBV6-1 to TRBJ2-3; 8 nucleotides align to TRBD2. V lost 3 bases, J lost 2 bases, and 7 bases stayed unmatched. Germline loops: CDR1 MNHNS, CDR2 SASEGT. This CDR3 is built from 16 residues. The CDR3 region has the DNA TGTGCCAGCAGTGACCCAGCGGGGGCCTCCACAGATACGCAGTATTTT. It translates to CASSDPAGASTDTQYF.

This clonotype has a count of ten or more. The rearrangement joins TRBV28 to TRBJ2-7; D ambiguous. CDR3 size: 13 residues. Per germline, CDR1 MDHEN and CDR2 SYDVKM. V gave up 5 bases and J gave up 8 bases, with 16 bases separating them. The CDR3 region is CASSLSGAPQQYV. CDR3 nucleotides: TGTGCCAGCAGTCTATCAGGTGCCCCTCAGCAGTACGTC.

This clonotype was counted between two and nine times. V and J are TRBV5-1 and TRBJ2-7; 8 nucleotides line up with TRBD2. CDR1 and CDR2 (germline): SGHRS, YFSETQ. This CDR3 has 14 residues. V gave up 1 base and J gave up 4 bases; unmatched junction bases: 4. The CDR3 protein is CASSLSLAGYEQYF. Here the CDR3 DNA reads TGCGCCAGCAGCTTGTCCCTAGCGGGTTACGAGCAGTACTTC.